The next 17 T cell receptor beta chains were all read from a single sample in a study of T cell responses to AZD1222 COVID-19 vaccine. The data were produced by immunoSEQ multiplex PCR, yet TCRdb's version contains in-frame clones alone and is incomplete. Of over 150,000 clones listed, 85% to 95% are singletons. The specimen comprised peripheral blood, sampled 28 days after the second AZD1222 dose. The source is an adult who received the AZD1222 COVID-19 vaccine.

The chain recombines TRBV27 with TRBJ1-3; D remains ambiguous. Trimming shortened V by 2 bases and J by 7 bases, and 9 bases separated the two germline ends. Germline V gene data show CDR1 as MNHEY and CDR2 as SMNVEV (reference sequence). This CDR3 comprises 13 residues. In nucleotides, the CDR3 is TGTGCCAGCAGTTTAGATCCGACGAACACCATATATTTT. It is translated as CASSLDPTNTIYF.

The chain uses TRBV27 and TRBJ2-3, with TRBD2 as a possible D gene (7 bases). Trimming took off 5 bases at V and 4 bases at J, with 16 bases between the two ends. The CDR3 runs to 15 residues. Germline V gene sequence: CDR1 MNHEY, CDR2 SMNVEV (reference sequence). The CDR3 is CASSPPWGGPDTQYF. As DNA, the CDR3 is TGTGCCAGCAGTCCCCCTTGGGGGGGCCCAGATACGCAGTATTTT.

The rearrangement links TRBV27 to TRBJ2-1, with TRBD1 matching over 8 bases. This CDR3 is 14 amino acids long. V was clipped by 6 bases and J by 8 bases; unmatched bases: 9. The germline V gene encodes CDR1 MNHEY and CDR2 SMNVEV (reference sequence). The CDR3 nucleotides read TGTGCCAGCAGCCCTAGGACAGGGCCCCATGAGCAGTTCTTC. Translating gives CASSPRTGPHEQFF.

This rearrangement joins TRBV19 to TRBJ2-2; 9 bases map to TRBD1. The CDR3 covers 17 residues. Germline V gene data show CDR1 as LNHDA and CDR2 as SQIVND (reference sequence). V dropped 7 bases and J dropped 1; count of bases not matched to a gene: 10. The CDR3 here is CASKGDRARRNTGELFF. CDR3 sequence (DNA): TGTGCCAGTAAGGGGGACAGGGCTCGCAGGAACACCGGGGAGCTGTTTTTT.

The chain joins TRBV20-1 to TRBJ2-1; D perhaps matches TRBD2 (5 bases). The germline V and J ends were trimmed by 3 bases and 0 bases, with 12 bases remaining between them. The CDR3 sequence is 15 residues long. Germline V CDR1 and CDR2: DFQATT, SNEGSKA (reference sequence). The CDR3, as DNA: TGCAGTGCTAGTATAGTCGGGGTCTCCTACAATGAGCAGTTCTTC. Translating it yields CSASIVGVSYNEQFF.

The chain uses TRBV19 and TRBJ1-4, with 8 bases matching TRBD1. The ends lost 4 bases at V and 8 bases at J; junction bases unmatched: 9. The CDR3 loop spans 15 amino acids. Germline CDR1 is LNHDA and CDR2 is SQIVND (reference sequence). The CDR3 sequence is CASSTPRTGLEKLFF. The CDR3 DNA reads TGTGCCAGTAGTACTCCGAGGACAGGGTTGGAAAAACTGTTTTTT.

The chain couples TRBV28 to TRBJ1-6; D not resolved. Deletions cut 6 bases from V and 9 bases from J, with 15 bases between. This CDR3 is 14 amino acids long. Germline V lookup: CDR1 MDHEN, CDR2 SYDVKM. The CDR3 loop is CASSQPGVGSPLHF. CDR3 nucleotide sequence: TGTGCCAGCAGCCAGCCGGGAGTTGGTTCACCCCTCCACTTT.

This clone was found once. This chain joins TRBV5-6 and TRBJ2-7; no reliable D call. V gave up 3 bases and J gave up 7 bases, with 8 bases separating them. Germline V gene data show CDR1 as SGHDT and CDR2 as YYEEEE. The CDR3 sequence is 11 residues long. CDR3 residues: CASSSQREQYF. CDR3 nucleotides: TGTGCCAGCAGCTCCCAAAGGGAGCAGTACTTC.

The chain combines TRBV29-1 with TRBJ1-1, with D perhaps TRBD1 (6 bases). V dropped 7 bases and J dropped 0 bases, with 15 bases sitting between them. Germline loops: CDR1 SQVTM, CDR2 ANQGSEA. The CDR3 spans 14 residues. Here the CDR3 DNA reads TGCAGCGCCCCTGGGAGGGGGATGAACACTGAAGCTTTCTTT. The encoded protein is CSAPGRGMNTEAFF.

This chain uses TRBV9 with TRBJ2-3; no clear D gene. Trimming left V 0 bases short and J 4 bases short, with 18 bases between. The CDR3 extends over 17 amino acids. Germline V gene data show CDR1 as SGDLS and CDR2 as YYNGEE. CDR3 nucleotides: TGTGCCAGCAGCGTAGCTGGGCGCCCAGTGGTCCCAGATACGCAGTATTTT. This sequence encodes CASSVAGRPVVPDTQYF.

CDR3 residues: CASRGQTNTGELFF. CDR3 nucleotide sequence: TGTGCCAGCAGGGGGCAGACGAACACCGGGGAGCTGTTTTTT. The chain carries TRBV4-2 and TRBJ2-2, with a weak D call TRBD1 (5 bases). Germline V CDR1 and CDR2: LGHNA, YNFKEQ. CDR3 size: 14 residues. Trimming pared 6 bases from V and 0 bases from J, leaving 8 bases between.

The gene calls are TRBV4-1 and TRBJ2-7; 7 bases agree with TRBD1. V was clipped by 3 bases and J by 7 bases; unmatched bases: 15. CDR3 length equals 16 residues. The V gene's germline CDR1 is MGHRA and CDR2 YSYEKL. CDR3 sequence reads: CASSQGSGQVGVEQYF. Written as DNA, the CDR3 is TGCGCCAGCAGCCAGGGATCAGGACAGGTCGGAGTGGAGCAGTACTTC.

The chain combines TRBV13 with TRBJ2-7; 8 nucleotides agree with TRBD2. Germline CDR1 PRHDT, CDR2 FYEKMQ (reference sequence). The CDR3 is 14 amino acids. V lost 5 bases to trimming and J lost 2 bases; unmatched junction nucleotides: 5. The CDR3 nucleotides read TGTGCCAGCAGCCCCAGCGGGGGTACCTACGAGCAGTACTTC. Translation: CASSPSGGTYEQYF. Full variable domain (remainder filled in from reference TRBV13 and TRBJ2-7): AAGVIQSPRHLIKEKRETATLKCYPIPRHDTVYWYQQGPGQDPQFLISFYEKMQSDKGSIPDRFSAQQFSDYHSELNMSSLELGDSALYFCASSPSGGTYEQYFGPGTRLTVT.

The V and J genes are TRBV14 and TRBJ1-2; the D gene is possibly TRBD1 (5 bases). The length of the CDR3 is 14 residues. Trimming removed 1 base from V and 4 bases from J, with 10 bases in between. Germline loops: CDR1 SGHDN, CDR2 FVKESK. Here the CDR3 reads CASSQGQGFYGYTF. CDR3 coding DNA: TGTGCCAGCAGCCAAGGTCAGGGCTTCTATGGCTACACCTTC.

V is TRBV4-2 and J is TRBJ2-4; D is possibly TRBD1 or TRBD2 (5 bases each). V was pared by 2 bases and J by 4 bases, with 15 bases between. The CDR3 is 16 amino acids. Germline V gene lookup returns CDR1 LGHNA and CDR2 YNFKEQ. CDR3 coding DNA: TGTGCCAGCAGCCAAACAACTAGACAGAAAAAAAACATTCAGTACTTC. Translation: CASSQTTRQKKNIQYF.

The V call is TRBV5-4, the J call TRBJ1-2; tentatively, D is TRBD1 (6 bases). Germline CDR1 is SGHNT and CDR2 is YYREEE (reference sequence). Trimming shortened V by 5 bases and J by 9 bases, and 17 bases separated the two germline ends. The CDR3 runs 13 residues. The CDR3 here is CASRTQGTSSYTF. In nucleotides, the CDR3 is TGTGCCAGCAGGACCCAGGGGACCTCGAGCTACACCTTC.

The CDR3 reads CATSRDPALSGNTIYF. CDR3 DNA: TGTGCCACCAGCAGAGACCCGGCCCTCTCTGGAAACACCATATATTTT. V gene TRBV15 combines with J gene TRBJ1-3; no firm D call. V lost 0 bases to trimming and J lost 0 bases, with 9 bases between them. Germline V gene data show CDR1 as LNHNV and CDR2 as YYDKDF (reference sequence). The length of the CDR3 is 16 residues.